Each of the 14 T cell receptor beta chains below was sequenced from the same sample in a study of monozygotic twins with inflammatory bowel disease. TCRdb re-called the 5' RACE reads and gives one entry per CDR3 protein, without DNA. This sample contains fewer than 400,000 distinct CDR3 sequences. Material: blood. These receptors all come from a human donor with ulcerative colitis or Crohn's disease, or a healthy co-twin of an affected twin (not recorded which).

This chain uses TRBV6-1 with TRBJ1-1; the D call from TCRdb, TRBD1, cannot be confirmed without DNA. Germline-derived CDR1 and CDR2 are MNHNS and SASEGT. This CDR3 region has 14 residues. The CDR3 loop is CASRVTGVNTEAFF.

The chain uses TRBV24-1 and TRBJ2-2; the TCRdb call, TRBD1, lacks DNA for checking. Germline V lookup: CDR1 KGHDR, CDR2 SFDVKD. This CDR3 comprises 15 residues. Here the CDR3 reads CATSDLKAPTGELFF.

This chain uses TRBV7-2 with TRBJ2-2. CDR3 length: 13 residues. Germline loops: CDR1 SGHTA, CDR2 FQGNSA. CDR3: CASSLQAYGELFF.

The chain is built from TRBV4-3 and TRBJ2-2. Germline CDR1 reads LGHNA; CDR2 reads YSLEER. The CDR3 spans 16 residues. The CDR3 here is CASSQLGLEDTGELFF.

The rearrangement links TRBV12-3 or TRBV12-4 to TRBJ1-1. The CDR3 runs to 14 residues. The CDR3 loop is CASASRGLNTEAFF.

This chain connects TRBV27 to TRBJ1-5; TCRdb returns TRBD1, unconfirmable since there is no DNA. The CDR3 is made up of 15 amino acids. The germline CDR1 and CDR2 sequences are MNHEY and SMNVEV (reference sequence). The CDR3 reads CASSFRGAYNQPQHF.

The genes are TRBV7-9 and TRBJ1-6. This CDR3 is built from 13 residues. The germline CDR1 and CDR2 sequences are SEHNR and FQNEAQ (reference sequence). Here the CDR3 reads CASRTERNSPLHF.

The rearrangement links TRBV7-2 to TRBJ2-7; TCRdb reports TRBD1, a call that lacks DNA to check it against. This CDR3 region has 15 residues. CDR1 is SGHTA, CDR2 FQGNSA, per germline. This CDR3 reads CASSTRARGAYEQYF.

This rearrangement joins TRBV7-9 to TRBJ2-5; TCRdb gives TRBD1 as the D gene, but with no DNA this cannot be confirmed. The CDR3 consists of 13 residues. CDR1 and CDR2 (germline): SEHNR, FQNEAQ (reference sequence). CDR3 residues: CASSLDRLETQYF.

The CDR3 sequence: CASAIGQDTQYF. The chain joins TRBV5-6 to TRBJ2-3. Germline V CDR1 and CDR2: SGHDT, YYEEEE. The CDR3 totals 12 residues.

CDR3 residues: CASSSNSGMLSNQPQHF. The V call is TRBV27, the J call TRBJ1-5; there is no DNA to check the TCRdb D call of TRBD1. CDR1 MNHEY and CDR2 SMNVEV come from the germline V gene (reference sequence). This CDR3 spans 17 amino acids.

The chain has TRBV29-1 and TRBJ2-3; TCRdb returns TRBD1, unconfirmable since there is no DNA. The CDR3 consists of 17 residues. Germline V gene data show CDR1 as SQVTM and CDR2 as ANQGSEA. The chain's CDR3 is CSVDRTGGPTSTDTQYF.

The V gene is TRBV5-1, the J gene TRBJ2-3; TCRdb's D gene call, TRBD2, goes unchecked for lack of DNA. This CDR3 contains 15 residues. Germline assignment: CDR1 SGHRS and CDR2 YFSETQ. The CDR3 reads CASSFGGSSTDTQYF.

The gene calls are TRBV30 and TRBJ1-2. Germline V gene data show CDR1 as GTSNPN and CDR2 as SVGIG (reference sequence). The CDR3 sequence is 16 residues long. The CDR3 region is CAWSVPHRQGNYGYTF.